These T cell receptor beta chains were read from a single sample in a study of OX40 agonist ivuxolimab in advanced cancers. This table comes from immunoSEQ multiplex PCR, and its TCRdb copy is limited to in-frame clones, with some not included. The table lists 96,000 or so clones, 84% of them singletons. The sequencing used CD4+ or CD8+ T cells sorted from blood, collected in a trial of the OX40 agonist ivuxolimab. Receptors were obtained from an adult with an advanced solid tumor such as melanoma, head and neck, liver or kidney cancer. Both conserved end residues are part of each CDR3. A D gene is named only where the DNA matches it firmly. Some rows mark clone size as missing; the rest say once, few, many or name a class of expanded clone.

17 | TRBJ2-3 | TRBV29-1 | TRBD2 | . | CSVFGAGGIPNTDTQYF | TGCAGCGTTTTCGGAGCGGGGGGCATCCCAAACACAGATACGCAGTATTTT
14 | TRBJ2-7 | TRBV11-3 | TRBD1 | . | CASSFRGQDYEQYF | TGTGCCAGCAGCTTTCGAGGACAGGACTACGAGCAGTACTTC
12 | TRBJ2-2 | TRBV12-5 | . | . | CASAAEAGELFF | TGTGCTAGTGCCGCCGAGGCCGGGGAGCTGTTTTTT
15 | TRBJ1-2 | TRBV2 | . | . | CASSVPVPGSYGYTF | TGTGCCAGCAGCGTGCCCGTACCGGGGAGCTATGGCTACACCTTC
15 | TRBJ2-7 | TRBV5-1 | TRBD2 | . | CASSVGPSGSYEQYF | TGCGCCAGCAGCGTCGGGCCTAGCGGGAGTTACGAGCAGTACTTC
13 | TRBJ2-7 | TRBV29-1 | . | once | CSVEEIAGYEQYF | TGCAGCGTTGAAGAAATTGCGGGCTACGAGCAGTACTTC
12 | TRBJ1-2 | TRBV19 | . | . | CASRDGHYGYTF | TGTGCCAGTAGGGACGGGCACTATGGCTACACCTTC
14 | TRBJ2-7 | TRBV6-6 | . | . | CASSYKGGDYEQYF | TGTGCCAGCAGTTACAAAGGGGGAGATTACGAGCAGTACTTC
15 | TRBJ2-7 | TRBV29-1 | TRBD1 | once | CSVEDRQGDSYEQYF | TGCAGCGTTGAAGATAGACAGGGGGACTCCTACGAGCAGTACTTC
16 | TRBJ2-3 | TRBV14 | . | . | CASSRRAVGRTDTQYF | TGTGCCAGCAGCCGAAGGGCCGTGGGGCGCACAGATACGCAGTATTTT
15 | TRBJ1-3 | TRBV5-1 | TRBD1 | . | CASSPGTGAENTIYF | TGCGCCAGCAGCCCGGGGACAGGGGCGGAAAACACCATATATTTT
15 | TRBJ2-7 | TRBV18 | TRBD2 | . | CASSPTSASSYEQYF | TGTGCCAGCTCGCCCACTAGCGCGAGCTCCTACGAGCAGTACTTC
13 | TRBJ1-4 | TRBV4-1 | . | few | CASSQTGDVKLFF | TGCGCCAGCAGCCAGACGGGAGACGTAAAACTGTTTTTT
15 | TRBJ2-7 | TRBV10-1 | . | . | CASSESGGLSYEQYF | TGCGCCAGCAGTGAGTCGGGCGGGTTATCCTACGAGCAGTACTTC
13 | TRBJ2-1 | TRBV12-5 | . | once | CASGRGSYNEQFF | TGTGCTAGTGGTCGGGGGTCCTACAATGAGCAGTTCTTC
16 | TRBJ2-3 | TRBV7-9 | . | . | CASSQPTRGRTDTQYF | TGTGCCAGCAGCCAGCCTACTAGAGGGAGAACAGATACGCAGTATTTT
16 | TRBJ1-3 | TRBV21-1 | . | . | CASSKVRFFGANTIYF | TGTGCCAGCAGCAAAGTTCGCTTCTTTGGGGCAAACACCATATATTTT
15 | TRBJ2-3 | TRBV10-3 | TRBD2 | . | CAISGLAGDPDTQYF | TGTGCCATCAGCGGTCTAGCGGGGGACCCGGATACGCAGTATTTT